These 30 T cell receptor beta chains came from one sample sequenced in a study of T cells in Graves' hyperthyroidism and ophthalmopathy. Amplified regions were TCR beta CDR3 sequences from RNA transcripts. HTBI primers were the set used in a first-round RT-PCR of the TCR CDR3. TCRdb re-called the multiplex PCR reads through MiXCR, storing one row per CDR3 protein. The profile covers roughly 160,000 distinct CDR3 sequences, with roughly 9.4% appearing a single time and 22% taken by the ten largest. The specimen was blood. Every receptor here comes from a young woman with Graves' hyperthyroidism that later progressed to Graves' ophthalmopathy.

This clonotype has a handful of counts. The V gene is TRBV7-9, the J gene TRBJ2-7, with D perhaps TRBD2 (5 bases). Germline V gene sequence: CDR1 SEHNR, CDR2 FQNEAQ (reference sequence). V was shortened by 5 bases and J by 2 bases, with 16 bases between the two germline ends. There are 15 residues in the CDR3. The CDR3: CASSLPLAKPYEQYF. The CDR3 DNA reads TGTGCCAGCAGCCTCCCGCTAGCCAAACCCTACGAGCAGTACTTC.

This clonotype was detected many times. This chain uses TRBV13 with TRBJ1-1; D remains ambiguous. V was cut by 0 bases and J by 8 bases, with 7 bases left in between. The germline V gene has CDR1 PRHDT and CDR2 FYEKMQ (reference sequence). This CDR3 is 12 amino acids long. DNA of the CDR3: TGTGCCAGCAGCTTAGGCCGGGGAGAAGCTTTCTTT. It specifies CASSLGRGEAFF.

This clonotype was seen at least ten times. The CDR3 sequence is CASSLASAQTEVEEQFF. CDR3 DNA sequence: TGTGCCAGCAGTTTGGCTAGCGCCCAAACTGAGGTCGAGGAGCAGTTCTTC. This chain connects TRBV12-3 or TRBV12-4 to TRBJ2-1; a weak D match, TRBD2 (6 bases). With 3 bases removed from V and 10 bases from J, the gap between germline ends came to 25 bases. This CDR3 spans 17 amino acids.

This clonotype was picked up one time. The V and J genes are TRBV28 and TRBJ1-6; D uncertain. Germline CDR1 is MDHEN and CDR2 is SYDVKM. The CDR3 runs 15 residues. V lost 2 bases, J lost 7 bases, and 12 bases lay in between. CDR3 amino acids: CASSLSMAGNSPLHF. As DNA, the CDR3 is TGTGCCAGCAGTTTAAGCATGGCAGGAAATTCACCCCTCCACTTT.

V and J are TRBV20-1 and TRBJ2-1; 10 bases align to TRBD1. Trimming took 5 bases from V and 4 from J; bases not matched to a gene: 8. This CDR3 is built from 15 residues. The germline CDR1 and CDR2 sequences are DFQATT and SNEGSKA (reference sequence). The CDR3 nucleotides read TGCAGTGCTTCATTCCGGGACAGGGGTTACAATGAGCAGTTCTTC. It translates to CSASFRDRGYNEQFF.

This clonotype was counted many times. This CDR3 is CSARDLSGRGHKDTQYF. In DNA, the CDR3 is TGCAGTGCTAGAGACCTGAGCGGGAGGGGACATAAAGATACGCAGTATTTT. The chain carries TRBV20-1 and TRBJ2-3; the match to TRBD2 covers 10 bases. Per the germline V gene, CDR1 is DFQATT and CDR2 is SNEGSKA (reference sequence). This CDR3 spans 17 amino acids. The V segment lost 0 bases and the J segment 5 bases; nucleotides outside the gene matches: 11.

There are many counts of this clonotype. V and J are TRBV15 and TRBJ1-5; no definite D call. The CDR3 has 17 residues. Germline CDR1 reads LNHNV; CDR2 reads YYDKDF (reference sequence). V was clipped by 0 bases and J by 0 bases, with 12 bases between them. The CDR3 reads CATSRDLTGGSNQPQHF. DNA for the CDR3: TGTGCCACCAGCAGAGATTTAACGGGAGGTAGCAATCAGCCCCAGCATTTT.

This clonotype was seen repeatedly, ten times or more. This chain connects TRBV3-1 to TRBJ2-1; 14 nucleotides agree with TRBD2. This CDR3 region has 16 residues. Germline V CDR1 and CDR2: LGHDT, YNNKEL (reference sequence). Trimming took 4 bases from V and 8 from J; bases not matched to a gene: 7. The CDR3 region has the DNA TGTGCCAGCAGCCGGGAGACTAGCGGGAGGGTGCATGAGCAGTTCTTC. This gives the protein CASSRETSGRVHEQFF.

This clonotype came up many times. As DNA, the CDR3 is TGTGCCAGCAGCTTAGGCCGGACTGAAGCCTACGAGCAGTACTTC. The encoded protein is CASSLGRTEAYEQYF. The rearrangement links TRBV7-8 to TRBJ2-7, with a possible D match to TRBD2 (5 bases). Between the trimmed V and J ends, which lost 1 base and 2 bases, there was a span of 12 bases. The CDR3 extends over 15 amino acids. Looked up from germline, CDR1 is SGHVS and CDR2 is FQNEAQ.

This clonotype was seen repeatedly, ten times or more. V usage is TRBV11-2 and J usage is TRBJ2-7, with D tentatively TRBD2 (6 bases). The germline V and J ends were trimmed by 3 bases and 3 bases, with 12 bases remaining between them. CDR1 is SGHAT, CDR2 FQNNGV, per germline. The CDR3 has 14 residues. This CDR3 is CASSLRRAGYEQYF. In DNA form, the CDR3 reads TGTGCCAGCAGCTTGAGGAGGGCGGGCTACGAGCAGTACTTC.

In its sample, this clonotype was seen many times. This sequence joins TRBV6-2 or TRBV6-3 and TRBJ2-7, with D unresolved. CDR1 is MNHEY and CDR2 is SVGEGT in the germline V gene. There are 11 residues in the CDR3. V lost 6 bases, J lost 3 bases, and 6 bases lay in between. The CDR3 sequence is CASRKGYEQYF. In nucleotides, the CDR3 is TGTGCCAGCAGAAAAGGCTACGAGCAGTACTTC.

In this sample, this clonotype turned up many times. J is TRBJ2-7 and V is TRBV5-1, with no clear D. In germline, CDR1 is SGHRS, CDR2 YFSETQ. V was pared by 0 bases and J by 8 bases, with 18 bases between. The CDR3 totals 15 residues. The CDR3 spells CASSLEAGRGYQQYF. The DNA of the CDR3 is TGCGCCAGCAGCTTGGAAGCCGGACGTGGTTATCAGCAGTACTTC.

Worth noting for this clonotype: A read error may produce the germline difference seen at one junction end. The chain combines TRBV5-6 with TRBJ1-1; D might be TRBD1 (5 bases). CDR3 size: 16 residues. In germline, CDR1 is SGHDT, CDR2 YYEEEE. The CDR3 DNA follows: TGTGCCAGCAGTTTGGTGGACATACGGAGGGACACTGAAGCTTTCTTT. Protein product: CASSLVDIRRDTEAFF.

The chain links TRBV7-9 to TRBJ2-1; 7 bases match TRBD2. Germline CDR1 and CDR2: SEHNR and FQNEAQ (reference sequence). The junction had 4 bases not matched to a gene; V was cut back by 2 bases and J by 3 bases. This CDR3 contains 15 residues. The CDR3 loop reads CASSLIQRGYNEQFF. The CDR3 DNA follows: TGTGCCAGCAGCTTAATTCAGCGGGGCTACAATGAGCAGTTCTTC.

In its sample, this clonotype was seen many times. The gene calls are TRBV11-2 and TRBJ2-7; possible D gene TRBD2, 5 bases. Trimming took off 6 bases at V and 1 base at J, with 19 bases between the two ends. Germline CDR1 reads SGHAT; CDR2 reads FQNNGV. CDR3 length: 16 amino acids. Here the CDR3 reads CASRSLRGPGSYEQYF. CDR3 DNA: TGTGCCAGCAGATCCCTCCGAGGGCCAGGATCCTACGAGCAGTACTTC. The complete variable domain, with remaining parts taken from reference TRBV11-2 and TRBJ2-7, reads EAGVAQSPRYKIIEKRQSVAFWCNPISGHATLYWYQQILGQGPKLLIQFQNNGVVDDSQLPKDRFSAERLKGVDSTLKIQPAKLEDSAVYLCASRSLRGPGSYEQYFGPGTRLTVT.

About this clonotype itself: A much larger clone differs from this one at a single base, so this may be a read error. The genes are TRBV30 and TRBJ1-5; 7 bases match TRBD1. This CDR3 is 16 amino acids long. Germline assignment: CDR1 GTSNPN and CDR2 SVGIG (reference sequence). The CDR3 DNA reads as TGTGCCCGGAGTGTACGGACAGGAATTAGCAATCAGCCCCAGCATTTT. This translates into CARSVRTGISNQPQHF.

This clonotype was picked up many times. The rearrangement uses TRBV6-5 and TRBJ2-5, with D unclear. The CDR3 sequence is 14 residues long. Germline lookup yields CDR1 MNHEY and CDR2 SVGAGI. V gave up 0 bases and J gave up 1 base, with 6 bases separating them. DNA of the CDR3: TGTGCCAGCAGTTACTCTAGGTCCCAAGAGACCCAGTACTTC. Its protein product is CASSYSRSQETQYF.

Many counts were recorded for this clonotype. V gene TRBV7-2 combines with J gene TRBJ1-1; D is perhaps TRBD1 (6 bases). Germline V gene sequence: CDR1 SGHTA, CDR2 FQGNSA. The V gene lost 0 bases and the J gene lost 0 bases, with 14 bases spanning the gap. This CDR3 comprises 17 residues. As DNA, the CDR3 is TGTGCCAGCAGCTTAGCCCGAGCACAGGGCCTGAACACTGAAGCTTTCTTT. It yields the protein CASSLARAQGLNTEAFF.

Comments on this clonotype: A much larger clone is a single base away; this may be a read error. The chain recombines TRBV6-1 with TRBJ1-2; 10 bases fit TRBD1. The CDR3 covers 16 residues. Germline V lookup: CDR1 MNHNS, CDR2 SASEGT. Here the CDR3 DNA reads TGTGCCAGCAGTGAAAGGACAGGGGGTCCTAACTATGGCGACACCTTC. It encodes CASSERTGGPNYGDTF.

This clonotype was counted only a few times. Given a much more abundant clone one base away, this may be a read error. The rearrangement links TRBV7-9 to TRBJ2-5, with D hard to call. This CDR3 region has 14 residues. The germline V gene has CDR1 SEHNR and CDR2 FQNEAQ (reference sequence). CDR3 in amino acids: CAVPFGRNRETQYF. The CDR3 DNA follows: TGTGCGGTCCCGTTTGGCAGGAACCGAGAGACCCAGTACTTC.

The sample holds many counts of this clonotype. CDR3 sequence reads: CASSPGTSGGAGEQFF. The CDR3 DNA reads as TGTGCCAGCAGTCCCGGGACTAGCGGGGGGGCCGGTGAGCAGTTCTTC. The V call is TRBV27, the J call TRBJ2-1; TRBD2 matches 16 bases. Germline CDR1 reads MNHEY; CDR2 reads SMNVEV (reference sequence). The junction had 7 bases not matched to a gene; V was cut back by 5 bases and J by 9 bases. The CDR3 runs 16 residues.

Only a few counts were recorded for this clonotype. This chain links TRBV10-3 with TRBJ2-1; 9 bases align to TRBD2. CDR1 is ENHRY and CDR2 is SYGVKD in the germline V gene. CDR3 length equals 14 residues. The junction had 4 bases not matched to a gene; V was cut back by 7 bases and J by 3 bases. In DNA form, the CDR3 reads TGTGCCATCAAGTGGACTAGCGACTACAATGAGCAGTTCTTC. Protein sequence: CAIKWTSDYNEQFF.

This clonotype was seen a single time. The J gene is TRBJ2-7, the V gene TRBV6-1, with a weak D call TRBD2 (5 bases). The V gene's germline CDR1 is MNHNS and CDR2 SASEGT. The CDR3 sequence is 12 residues long. V gave up 6 bases and J gave up 4 bases, with 10 bases separating them. The CDR3 sequence: CASSESGYEQYF. CDR3 in DNA: TGTGCCAGCAGCGAAAGCGGTTACGAGCAGTACTTC.

This clonotype was observed many times. The chain links TRBV6-1 to TRBJ2-1; possibly TRBD1 for D (6 bases). Per the germline V gene, CDR1 is MNHNS and CDR2 is SASEGT. The CDR3 runs to 20 residues. V was pared by 5 bases and J by 5 bases, with 31 bases between. Here the CDR3 DNA reads TGTGCCAGCAGTTACGGGTTAAGGTCGACAGGACGAGTCGCAGACAATGAGCAGTTCTTC. Translated, it gives CASSYGLRSTGRVADNEQFF.

The V and J genes are TRBV27 and TRBJ2-1; 12 bases line up with TRBD1. The CDR3 length is 15 residues. Unmatched junction bases numbered 8, after V lost 5 bases and J lost 9 bases. CDR1 is MNHEY, CDR2 SMNVEV, per germline (reference sequence). DNA of the CDR3: TGTGCCAGCAGTCCCCCCGGGACAGGGGGCGTTGAGCAGTTCTTC. It specifies CASSPPGTGGVEQFF.

This clonotype was seen ten or more times. The chain carries TRBV7-9 and TRBJ1-1; D gene ambiguous. V lost 1 base and J 4 bases, leaving 7 bases between the germline ends. The germline V gene encodes CDR1 SEHNR and CDR2 FQNEAQ (reference sequence). There are 13 residues in the CDR3. The CDR3 protein is CASSLGEVTEAFF. CDR3 nucleotide sequence: TGTGCCAGCAGCTTAGGGGAGGTCACTGAAGCTTTCTTT.

J is TRBJ2-6 and V is TRBV27, with 7 bases fitting TRBD1. The CDR3 spans 16 residues. Trimming cost V 8 bases and J 0 bases; bases outside gene matches: 7. CDR1 is MNHEY and CDR2 is SMNVEV in the germline V gene (reference sequence). The CDR3 coding sequence is TGTGCCAGCTCATGGACAGGCTACTCTGGGGCCAACGTCCTGACTTTC. Its protein is CASSWTGYSGANVLTF. Combining the CDR3 with reference TRBV27 and TRBJ2-6 gives the whole variable domain EAQVTQNPRYLITVTGKKLTVTCSQNMNHEYMSWYRQDPGLGLRQIYYSMNVEVTDKGDVPEGYKVSRKEKRNFPLILESPSPNQTSLYFCASSWTGYSGANVLTFGAGSRLTVL.

Many counts were recorded for this clonotype. V usage is TRBV7-9 and J usage is TRBJ2-7; 9 nucleotides line up with TRBD1. This CDR3 region has 18 residues. The germline V gene has CDR1 SEHNR and CDR2 FQNEAQ (reference sequence). J gave up 1 base and V 6 bases, and 16 bases lay outside the gene matches. The chain's CDR3 is CASSPDRGLAGRSYEQYF. The CDR3 nucleotides read TGTGCCAGCAGTCCGGACAGGGGATTAGCGGGCCGATCCTACGAGCAGTACTTC.

This clonotype was recorded many times. The chain has TRBV25-1 and TRBJ2-2; no reliable D call. Trimming removed 2 bases from V and 3 bases from J, with 7 bases in between. Germline CDR1 and CDR2: MGHDK and SYGVNS. The CDR3 has 14 residues. The CDR3, as DNA: TGTGCCAGCAGTGAACCAGGTTACACCGGGGAGCTGTTTTTT. This gives the protein CASSEPGYTGELFF.

This clonotype was seen ten or more times. In DNA form, the CDR3 reads TGTGCCAGCAGCTCTTCCCCTACAGATACGCAGTATTTT. Translating it yields CASSSSPTDTQYF. This chain joins TRBV7-3 and TRBJ2-3, with unresolved D. V lost 4 bases, J lost 3 bases, and 8 bases lay in between. The CDR3 has 13 amino acids. Germline V CDR1 and CDR2: SGHTA, FQGTGA.